This T cell receptor (beta chain) was captured by sequencing in a study of regulatory T cells in long-lasting Graves disease. The CDR3 sequence is 17 residues long. In germline, CDR1 is MGHDK, CDR2 SYGVNS. The V and J ends lost 1 base and 3 bases, in that order; junction bases with no gene match: 10. Libraries of TCR beta came from iRepertoire HTBI primers plus Arm-PCR of CDR3 regions. MiXCR, run by TCRdb on the multiplex PCR reads, gives a single entry per CDR3 protein. Here the sample spans roughly 500,000 distinct CDR3 sequences, 12% being singletons. Time point specified: newly diagnosed GD, antithyroid drugs for less than 3 months. PBMC-extracted RNA yielded the TCR library. This clonotype was recorded many times. These data were also filed under a second study, of T cells in Graves' hyperthyroidism and ophthalmopathy.

The input for sequencing was peripheral blood mononuclear cells (PBMCs), taken at new diagnosis, from a patient treated with antithyroid drugs. The clonotype was recovered from a woman aged 25 to 45 with Graves disease. The V call is TRBV25-1, the J call TRBJ1-2; 8 positions agree with TRBD1. CDR3 DNA sequence: TGTGCCAGCAGTGAATTAGGCGCAGGGGGCGCAGACTATGGCTACACCTTC. This translates into CASSELGAGGADYGYTF.